This TCR beta chain derives from a study of PD-1 and CTLA-4 blockade in melanoma. This table comes from immunoSEQ multiplex PCR, and its TCRdb copy is limited to in-frame clones, with some not included. The data hold more than 25,000 clones, with about 89% observed a single time. CDR3 length: 13 residues. Germline CDR1 reads ENHRY; CDR2 reads SYGVKD. The V segment lost 11 bases and the J segment 5 bases; nucleotides outside the gene matches: 7. The specimen comprised CD8+ T cells from peripheral blood, sampled before anti-PD-1 treatment. This sequence was found in a human donor with melanoma. This rearrangement joins TRBV10-3 to TRBJ2-1; 9 nucleotides line up with TRBD2. The DNA of the CDR3 is TGTGCCTTGGGGCGGGGGGGCGACAATGAGCAGTTCTTC. Encoded protein: CALGRGGDNEQFF.